This TCR beta chain was identified in a study of T-cell memory formation after mild COVID-19. There are a few counts of this clonotype. Antigen specificity is unknown. Study results and limitations: Mainly CM and EM harbored the contracting CD4+ clones; mainly EMRA harbored the CD8+ ones. The finding that pre-infection memory included some responding clones suggested that cross-reactive memory joined. Proof of SARS-CoV-2 specificity was absent for the second-wave clones that crested on day 37.

TCRdb called the 5' RACE reads again in MiXCR, with one record for every CDR3 protein. This sample has under 250,000 distinct CDR3 sequences; just over 15% occur once, and the top ten carry 2% to 2.5%. CDR1 is ENHRY, CDR2 SYGVKD, per germline. V was pared by 8 bases and J by 2 bases, with 13 bases between. The CDR3 contains 14 residues. The rearrangement links TRBV10-3 to TRBJ1-5, with D hard to call. The specimen was PBMCs or a T cell subset sorted from them (not recorded which). This TCR was recovered from an adult woman who had mild COVID-19 (a few samples of this study predate the infection). Cell type and time point are not known. The CDR3 nucleotides are TGTGCCATCTCTGGCGGGGATGGCAATCAGCCCCAGCATTTT. This gives the protein CAISGGDGNQPQHF.